The clone carrying this T cell receptor (beta chain) came up a few times. Its antigen is not identified. The isolated RNA, all of it, was reverse transcribed, so expressed TCRB transcripts were what got sequenced. Sequencing used immunoSEQ multiplex PCR; TCRdb keeps in-frame clones, though not all of them. The table includes under 300,000 clones, about 24% detected once. The germline V and J ends were trimmed by 5 bases and 4 bases, with 14 bases remaining between them. CDR1 and CDR2 (germline): SEHNR, FQNEAQ (reference sequence). This CDR3 comprises 14 residues. The data are from a study of beta chain features in type 1 diabetes. Findings and caveats of the study: Patients with type 1 diabetes carried fewer insertions and had more deletions at their VDJ junctions. There was no resolution here of whether HLA type influences TCRB rearrangement. Patients with Type 1 diabetes showed moderately but significantly shorter TCRB CDR3s in all four CD4+ subsets. In the patient group, naive, central memory and Treg TCRB repertoires seemed more alike than in the healthy donor group.

The V call is TRBV7-9, the J call TRBJ1-1; TRBD1 might be the D (5 bases). Input material: naive CD4+ T cells from blood. The clonotype was recovered from a woman between 25 and 40 years old with type 1 diabetes. The CDR3 loop is CASSLQGGSTEAFF. The CDR3 nucleotides are TGTGCCAGCAGCCTTCAGGGTGGAAGCACTGAAGCTTTCTTT.